Listed below are T cell receptor beta chains from one sample, sequenced in a study of cytotoxic CD8 clonotypes in ibrutinib-treated CLL. Assay: immunoSEQ multiplex PCR; the TCRdb copy retains only in-frame clones and omits some. The data show about 330,000 clones, with over 60% seen just once and around 6.6% held by the top ten. Sequenced material: PBMCs, taken after 36 months of ibrutinib treatment. Every receptor here comes from a human donor with chronic lymphocytic leukemia. The CDR3 runs from the conserved cysteine through the conserved F or W. The D gene is left open where the match is weak. Clone size is shown for a subset of rows, as once, few, many or a class of expanded clone.

>TRBV10-1|NA|TRBJ2-2|NA
TGCGCCAGCGGGGCCGGAGAAAGGAACACCGGGGAGCTGTTTTTT
CASGAGERNTGELFF
>TRBV25-1|NA|TRBJ2-1|TRBD2
TGTGCCAGCAGTTCCCCGACTAGCCGAAACTACAATGAGCAGTTCTTC
CASSSPTSRNYNEQFF
>TRBV5-6|NA|TRBJ1-2|NA
TGTGCCAGCAGCCCGGTTCTGCGGTATGGTGGCTACACCTTC
CASSPVLRYGGYTF
>TRBV28|few|TRBJ1-4|NA
TGTGCCAGCATCCGGGACACCGATAATGAAAAACTGTTTTTT
CASIRDTDNEKLFF
>TRBV4-3|NA|TRBJ2-2|NA
TGCGCCAGCAGCCAACCACCCTTGACCGGGGAGCTGTTTTTT
CASSQPPLTGELFF
>TRBV14|NA|TRBJ2-6|TRBD1
TGTGCCAGCAGCCAACGGGACAGGCCCTTCTCTGGGGCCAACGTCCTGACTTTC
CASSQRDRPFSGANVLTF
>TRBV15|NA|TRBJ2-2|NA
TGTGCCACCAGCAGAGTCCTCGAGTCCGGGGAGCTGTTTTTT
CATSRVLESGELFF
>TRBV29-1|NA|TRBJ1-2|TRBD1
TGCAGCGTTGATTATAGGGGGCAGCTGAGGGGCTATGGCTACACCTTC
CSVDYRGQLRGYGYTF
>TRBV2|NA|TRBJ2-7|TRBD1
TGTGCCAGCAGTGAATCCAGGGGGCCCCTCAGCTACGAGCAGTACTTC
CASSESRGPLSYEQYF
>TRBV19|NA|TRBJ1-4|NA
TGTGCCAGTAGGACCCGGGACGGTCATGAAAAACTGTTTTTT
CASRTRDGHEKLFF
>TRBV7-9|NA|TRBJ2-5|TRBD2
TGTGCCGCGACTAGCGGTCAAGAGACCCAGTACTTC
CAATSGQETQYF
>TRBV5-1|NA|TRBJ2-1|NA
TGCGCCAGCAGCTTGCTCAATCCGTACAATGAGCAGTTCTTC
CASSLLNPYNEQFF
>TRBV11-2|NA|TRBJ2-2|NA
TGTGCCAGCAGCTTAGAAGGGACCTACACCGGGGAGCTGTTTTTT
CASSLEGTYTGELFF
>TRBV7-2|once|TRBJ2-7|NA
TGTGCCAGCAGCTTATCGGGGAACGAGCAGTACTTC
CASSLSGNEQYF
>TRBV5-4|NA|TRBJ2-5|TRBD2
TGTGCCAGCAGCCGACGACTAGCGGGGGGGCCGTGGGAGACCCAGTACTTC
CASSRRLAGGPWETQYF
>TRBV5-1|NA|TRBJ2-7|TRBD1
TGCGCCAGCAGCTTGGGACAGGGGTTCAACGAGCAGTACTTC
CASSLGQGFNEQYF
>TRBV2|NA|TRBJ2-7|NA
TGTGCCAGCAGCCCTTTAGCCGGGGTGCAGTACTTC
CASSPLAGVQYF
>TRBV28|NA|TRBJ1-1|TRBD1
TGTGCCAGCAGTAACAGGGGCCTGAACACTGAAGCTTTCTTT
CASSNRGLNTEAFF
>TRBV7-9|NA|TRBJ2-3|TRBD1
TGTGCCAGCAGCTCTATACCCGGGACAGATTTTAGCACAGATACGCAGTATTTT
CASSSIPGTDFSTDTQYF
>TRBV6-6|NA|TRBJ2-2|NA
TGTGCCAGCTGGAAGAGGGGGGAGCTGTTTTTT
CASWKRGELFF
>TRBV4-1|NA|TRBJ1-1|TRBD1
TGCGCCAGCAGCGGACGGAACACAGGGGGCACTGAAGCTTTCTTT
CASSGRNTGGTEAFF
>TRBV28|few|TRBJ1-5|NA
TGTGCCAGCAGTCACGGACTTTATAGCAATCAGCCCCAGCATTTT
CASSHGLYSNQPQHF
>TRBV11-1|NA|TRBJ2-1|TRBD2
TGTGCCAGCAGCCCGAGGACTAGCGGGGCGATAAATGAGCAGTTCTTC
CASSPRTSGAINEQFF
>TRBV7-9|once|TRBJ1-5|NA
TGTGCCAGCAGCTTAGGGGGGCCAGGCAATCAGCCCCAGCATTTT
CASSLGGPGNQPQHF
>TRBV6-1|few|TRBJ2-7|NA
TGTGCCAGCAGCACCGGGCCCGCGGGGTACTTC
CASSTGPAGYF
>TRBV19|once|TRBJ2-1|TRBD2
TGTGCCTGCAAGCGGGGGGGCTCCTACAATGAGCAGTTCTTC
CACKRGGSYNEQFF
>TRBV25-1|NA|TRBJ1-5|NA
TGTGCCAGCAGTGAATCCGGGGGGCGAGATAGCAATCAGCCCCAGCATTTT
CASSESGGRDSNQPQHF
>TRBV27|NA|TRBJ2-2|TRBD1
TGTGCCAGCAGTCGAGACAGGGTCGGCACCGGGGAGCTGTTTTTT
CASSRDRVGTGELFF
>TRBV25-1|few|TRBJ2-5|NA
TGTGCCAGCAGTCCCCCGGGGGCGGGGGAGACCCAGTACTTC
CASSPPGAGETQYF
>TRBV21-1|NA|TRBJ1-5|NA
TGTGCCAGCAGCAAAGGGCGCAGGAGCAATCAGCCCCAGCATTTT
CASSKGRRSNQPQHF
>TRBV9|few|TRBJ1-5|TRBD1
TGTGCCAGCAGCGCATTCCCAGGGGGGAATCAGCCCCAGCATTTT
CASSAFPGGNQPQHF
>TRBV5-1|NA|TRBJ1-2|NA
TGCGCCAGCAGCTTGGCCCCGGGACAAGAAGCAGGCTACACCTTC
CASSLAPGQEAGYTF
>TRBV7-3|few|TRBJ1-2|TRBD1
TGTGCCAGCAGCACCTCGACAGGGGGCAATTATGGCTACACCTTC
CASSTSTGGNYGYTF